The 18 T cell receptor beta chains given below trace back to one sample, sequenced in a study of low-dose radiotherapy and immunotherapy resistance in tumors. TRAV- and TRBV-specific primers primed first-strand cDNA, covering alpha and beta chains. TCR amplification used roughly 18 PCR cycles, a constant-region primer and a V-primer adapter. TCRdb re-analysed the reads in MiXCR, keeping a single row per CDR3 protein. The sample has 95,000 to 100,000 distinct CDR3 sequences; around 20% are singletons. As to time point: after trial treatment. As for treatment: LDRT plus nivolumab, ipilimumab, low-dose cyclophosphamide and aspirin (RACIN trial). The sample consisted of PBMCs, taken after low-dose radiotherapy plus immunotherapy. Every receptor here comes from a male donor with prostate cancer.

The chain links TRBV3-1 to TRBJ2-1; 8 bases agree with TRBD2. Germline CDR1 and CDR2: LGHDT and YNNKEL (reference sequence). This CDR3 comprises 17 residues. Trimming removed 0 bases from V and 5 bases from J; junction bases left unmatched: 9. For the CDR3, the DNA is TGTGCCAGCAGCCAAGATCGGGCAGCCGGGGGGGACAATGAGCAGTTCTTC. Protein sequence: CASSQDRAAGGDNEQFF.

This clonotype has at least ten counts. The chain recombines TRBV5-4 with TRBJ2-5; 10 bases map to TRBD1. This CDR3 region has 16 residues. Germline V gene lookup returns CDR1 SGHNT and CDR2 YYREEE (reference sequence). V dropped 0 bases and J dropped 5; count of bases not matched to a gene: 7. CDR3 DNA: TGTGCCAGCAGCTTGGAGGGGACAGGGGCGGGGGAGACCCAGTACTTC. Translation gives CASSLEGTGAGETQYF.

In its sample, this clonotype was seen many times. The CDR3 region has the DNA TGTGCCAGTAGTACTCCTCTGGCAGGGTCCGGGGAGCTGTTTTTT. Amino acid sequence: CASSTPLAGSGELFF. The chain couples TRBV19 to TRBJ2-2; weak D call: TRBD1 (5 bases). V lost 4 bases to trimming and J lost 6 bases, with 15 bases between them. The CDR3 is made up of 15 amino acids. Germline CDR1 and CDR2: LNHDA and SQIVND (reference sequence).

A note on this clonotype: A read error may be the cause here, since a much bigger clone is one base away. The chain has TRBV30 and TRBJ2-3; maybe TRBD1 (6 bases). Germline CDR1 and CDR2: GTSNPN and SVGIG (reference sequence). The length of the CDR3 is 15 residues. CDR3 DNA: TGTGCTGTTCAGCTAGGGGGTCCCAACACAGATACGCAGTATTTT. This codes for CAVQLGGPNTDTQYF.

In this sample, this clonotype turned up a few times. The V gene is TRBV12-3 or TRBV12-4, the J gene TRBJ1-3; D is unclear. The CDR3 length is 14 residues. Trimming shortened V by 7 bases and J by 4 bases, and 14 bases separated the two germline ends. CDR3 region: CASTLRTMGNTIYF. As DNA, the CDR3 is TGTGCCAGCACCTTGCGAACAATGGGAAACACCATATATTTT.

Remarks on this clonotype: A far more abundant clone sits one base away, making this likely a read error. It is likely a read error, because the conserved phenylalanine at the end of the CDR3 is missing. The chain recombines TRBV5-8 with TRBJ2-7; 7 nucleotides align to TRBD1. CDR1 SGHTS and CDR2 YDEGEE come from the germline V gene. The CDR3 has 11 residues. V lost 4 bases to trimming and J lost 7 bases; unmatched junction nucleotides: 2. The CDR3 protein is CASSTGQEQYS. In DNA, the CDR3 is TGTGCCAGCAGCACGGGACAGGAGCAGTACTCC.

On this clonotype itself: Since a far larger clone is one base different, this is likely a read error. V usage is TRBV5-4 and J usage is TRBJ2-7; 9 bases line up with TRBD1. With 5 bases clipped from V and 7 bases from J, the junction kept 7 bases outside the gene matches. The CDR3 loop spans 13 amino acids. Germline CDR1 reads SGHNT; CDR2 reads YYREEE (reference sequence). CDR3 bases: TGTGCCAGCAGAGGACAGGGGTACAATGAGCAGTACTTC. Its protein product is CASRGQGYNEQYF.

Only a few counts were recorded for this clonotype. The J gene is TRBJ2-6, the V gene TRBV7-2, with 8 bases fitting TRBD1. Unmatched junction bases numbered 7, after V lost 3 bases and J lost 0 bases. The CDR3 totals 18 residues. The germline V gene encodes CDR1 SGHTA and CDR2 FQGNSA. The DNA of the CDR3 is TGTGCCAGCAGCTTGAGTCCCGGGACAGGCTCTGGGGCCAACGTCCTGACTTTC. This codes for CASSLSPGTGSGANVLTF.

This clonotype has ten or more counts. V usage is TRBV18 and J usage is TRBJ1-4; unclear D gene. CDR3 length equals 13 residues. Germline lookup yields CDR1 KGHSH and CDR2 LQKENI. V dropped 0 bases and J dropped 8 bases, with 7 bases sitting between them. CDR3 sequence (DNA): TGTGCCAGCTCACCACCAGTGAGGGAAAAACTGTTTTTT. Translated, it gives CASSPPVREKLFF. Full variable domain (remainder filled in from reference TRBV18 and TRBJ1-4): NAGVMQNPRHLVRRRGQEARLRCSPMKGHSHVYWYRQLPEEGLKFMVYLQKENIIDESGMPKERFSAEFPKEGPSILRIQQVVRGDSAAYFCASSPPVREKLFFGSGTQLSVL.

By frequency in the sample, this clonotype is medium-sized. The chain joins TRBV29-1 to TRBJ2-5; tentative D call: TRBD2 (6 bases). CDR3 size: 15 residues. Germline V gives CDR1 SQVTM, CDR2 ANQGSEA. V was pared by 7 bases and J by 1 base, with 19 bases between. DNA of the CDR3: TGCAGCGCTACTCAGAGATTAGCGGCCCAAGAGACCCAGTACTTC. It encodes CSATQRLAAQETQYF.

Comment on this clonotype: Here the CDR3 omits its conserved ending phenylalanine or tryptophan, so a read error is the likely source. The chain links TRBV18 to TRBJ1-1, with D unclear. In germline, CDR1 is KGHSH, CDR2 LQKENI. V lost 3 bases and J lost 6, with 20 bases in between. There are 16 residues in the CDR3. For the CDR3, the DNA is TGTGCCAGCTCACCCCGGGGAGGAAGGTCCTACGCTGAAGCTTTCTTG. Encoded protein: CASSPRGGRSYAEAFL.

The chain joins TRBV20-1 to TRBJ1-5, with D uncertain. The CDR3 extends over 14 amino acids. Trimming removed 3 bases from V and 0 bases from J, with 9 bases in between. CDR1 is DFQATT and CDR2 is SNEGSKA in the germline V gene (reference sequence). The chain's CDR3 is CSASPGDSNQPQHF. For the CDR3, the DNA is TGCAGTGCTAGTCCCGGGGATAGCAATCAGCCCCAGCATTTT.

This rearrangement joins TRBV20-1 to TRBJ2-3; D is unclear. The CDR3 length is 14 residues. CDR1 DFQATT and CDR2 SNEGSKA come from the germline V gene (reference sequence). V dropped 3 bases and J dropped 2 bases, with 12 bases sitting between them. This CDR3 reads CSARDRATTDTQYF. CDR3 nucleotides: TGCAGTGCTAGGGACCGGGCCACCACAGATACGCAGTATTTT.

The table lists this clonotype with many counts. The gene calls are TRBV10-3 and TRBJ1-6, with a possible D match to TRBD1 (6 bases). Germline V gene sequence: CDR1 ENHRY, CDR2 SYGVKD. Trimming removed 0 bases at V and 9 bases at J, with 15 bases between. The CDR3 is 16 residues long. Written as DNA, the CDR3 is TGTGCCATCAGTGAGTCTAAGGACAGCGGACGTTCACCCCTCCACTTT. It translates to CAISESKDSGRSPLHF.

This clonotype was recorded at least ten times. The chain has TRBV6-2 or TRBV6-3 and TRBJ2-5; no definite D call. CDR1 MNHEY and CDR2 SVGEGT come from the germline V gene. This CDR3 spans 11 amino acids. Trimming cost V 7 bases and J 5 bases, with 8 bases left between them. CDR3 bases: TGTGCCAGCACCCTGGGGGAGACCCAGTACTTC. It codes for CASTLGETQYF.

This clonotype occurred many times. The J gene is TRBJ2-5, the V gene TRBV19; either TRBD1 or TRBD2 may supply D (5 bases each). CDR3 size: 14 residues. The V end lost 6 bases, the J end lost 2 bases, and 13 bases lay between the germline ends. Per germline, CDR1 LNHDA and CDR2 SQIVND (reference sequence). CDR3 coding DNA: TGTGCCAGTAGCACCGGGACCCTACAAGAGACCCAGTACTTC. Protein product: CASSTGTLQETQYF.

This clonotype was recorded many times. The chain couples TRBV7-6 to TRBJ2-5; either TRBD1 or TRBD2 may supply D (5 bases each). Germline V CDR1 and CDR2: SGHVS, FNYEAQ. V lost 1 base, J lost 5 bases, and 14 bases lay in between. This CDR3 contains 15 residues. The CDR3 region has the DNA TGTGCCAGCAGCTTAGTCGGGACGGCCGGCGAGACCCAGTACTTC. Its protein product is CASSLVGTAGETQYF.

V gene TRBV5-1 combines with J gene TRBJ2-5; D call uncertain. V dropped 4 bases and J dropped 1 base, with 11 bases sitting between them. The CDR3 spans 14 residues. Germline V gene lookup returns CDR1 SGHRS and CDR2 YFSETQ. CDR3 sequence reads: CASSPFDPQETQYF. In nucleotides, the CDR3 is TGCGCCAGCAGCCCCTTTGATCCCCAAGAGACCCAGTACTTC.